Listed here are 22 T cell receptor beta chains from one sample, sequenced in a study of T cell responses to AZD1222 COVID-19 vaccine. Some clones are missing from TCRdb's copy, which holds only in-frame ones; the method was immunoSEQ multiplex PCR. The data hold about 68,000 clones, with about three quarters observed a single time. The specimen was peripheral blood, collected on day 0 of AZD1222 vaccination. These receptors all come from an adult in good health.

The V gene is TRBV5-1, the J gene TRBJ1-4, with D possibly matching TRBD1 (6 bases). The V end lost 4 bases, the J end lost 7 bases, and 17 bases lay between the germline ends. Germline V gene sequence: CDR1 SGHRS, CDR2 YFSETQ. The CDR3 covers 15 residues. The chain's CDR3 is CASSALGGGTEKLFF. The CDR3 coding sequence is TGCGCCAGCAGCGCGCTCGGAGGGGGGACTGAAAAACTGTTTTTT.

This clone occurred a few times. DNA for the CDR3: TGCGCCAGCAGCCAAGACCAGGGAATGGAGACCCAGTACTTC. This codes for CASSQDQGMETQYF. The V gene is TRBV4-1, the J gene TRBJ2-5; possibly TRBD1 for D (5 bases). The CDR3 contains 14 residues. The V end lost 0 bases, the J end lost 5 bases, and 10 bases lay between the germline ends. Germline V gene sequence: CDR1 MGHRA, CDR2 YSYEKL.

The rearrangement links TRBV5-4 to TRBJ2-2; maybe TRBD2 (5 bases). CDR3 length: 18 amino acids. V lost 2 bases, J lost 3 bases, and 20 bases lay in between. Germline V gene data show CDR1 as SGHNT and CDR2 as YYREEE (reference sequence). The CDR3 loop reads CASSLLVSRGLHTGELFF. CDR3 coding DNA: TGTGCCAGCAGCTTATTAGTTTCGCGCGGGTTACACACCGGGGAGCTGTTTTTT.

The genes are TRBV2 and TRBJ2-2; 12 bases align to TRBD1. Germline-derived CDR1 and CDR2 are SNHLY and FYNNEI. The CDR3 consists of 16 residues. Unmatched junction bases numbered 7, after V lost 5 bases and J lost 6 bases. CDR3 nucleotides: TGTGCCAGCAGTAGCCCCGGGACAGGGGGCCCCGGGGAGCTGTTTTTT. It translates to CASSSPGTGGPGELFF.

The chain links TRBV19 to TRBJ2-7, with TRBD1 matching over 8 bases. This CDR3 is 13 amino acids long. Losses at the gene ends were 6 bases for V and 3 bases for J; bases not matched to a gene: 4. Per germline, CDR1 LNHDA and CDR2 SQIVND (reference sequence). CDR3 sequence reads: CASSRTGLYEQYF. CDR3 bases: TGTGCCAGTAGCAGGACAGGGCTCTACGAGCAGTACTTC. Complete variable domain (other parts from reference TRBV19 and TRBJ2-7): DGGITQSPKYLFRKEGQNVTLSCEQNLNHDAMYWYRQDPGQGLRLIYYSQIVNDFQKGDIAEGYSVSREKKESFPLTVTSAQKNPTAFYLCASSRTGLYEQYFGPGTRLTVT.

The CDR3 reads CASSQESNGTSQETQYF. The CDR3 DNA reads TGCGCCAGCAGCCAAGAGTCCAACGGCACCTCCCAAGAGACCCAGTACTTC. This rearrangement joins TRBV4-3 to TRBJ2-5; D not resolved. This CDR3 region has 17 residues. The germline gives CDR1 LGHNA, CDR2 YSLEER. Trimming took 0 bases from V and 1 from J, leaving 15 bases between them.

The rearrangement links TRBV5-1 to TRBJ2-5, with 9 bases that match TRBD2. J gave up 4 bases and V 4 bases, and 11 bases lay outside the gene matches. Germline CDR1 is SGHRS and CDR2 is YFSETQ. The CDR3 is 16 residues long. The CDR3 is CASSVAGTSPIETQYF. The DNA of the CDR3 is TGCGCCAGCAGCGTGGCCGGGACTAGCCCGATAGAGACCCAGTACTTC.

The chain links TRBV13 to TRBJ2-7, with 8 nucleotides matching TRBD1. V lost 1 base and J lost 0; bases outside the gene matches: 5. The CDR3 consists of 16 residues. Germline V lookup: CDR1 PRHDT, CDR2 FYEKMQ (reference sequence). CDR3 in DNA: TGTGCCAGCAGCTTAGAGCTCGGGACAGGCTCCTACGAGCAGTACTTC. Protein: CASSLELGTGSYEQYF.

The chain joins TRBV11-2 to TRBJ2-4, with a weak D call TRBD2 (6 bases). CDR1 SGHAT and CDR2 FQNNGV come from the germline V gene. V gave up 3 bases and J gave up 1 base, with 19 bases separating them. The CDR3 contains 18 residues. CDR3: CASSFRGKQLSAKNIQYF. The CDR3 region has the DNA TGTGCCAGCAGCTTTCGGGGGAAACAATTATCGGCCAAAAACATTCAGTACTTC.

The chain carries TRBV4-3 and TRBJ2-1, with 11 nucleotides matching TRBD2. CDR3 length equals 13 residues. With V trimmed by 2 bases and J by 12 bases, 3 bases remained unmatched. Germline V gene sequence: CDR1 LGHNA, CDR2 YSLEER. Here the CDR3 DNA reads TGCGCCAGCAGCCAATCGACTAGCGGGGCGCAGTTCTTC. It is translated as CASSQSTSGAQFF.

This rearrangement joins TRBV5-1 to TRBJ2-3, with 8 bases lining up with TRBD2. CDR3 length: 15 amino acids. After removal of 4 bases from V and 2 bases from J, the junction contained 6 bases not matched to a gene. Germline CDR1 reads SGHRS; CDR2 reads YFSETQ. CDR3 amino acids: CASSTAGDLTDTQYF. Here the CDR3 DNA reads TGCGCCAGCAGCACAGCGGGGGACCTCACAGATACGCAGTATTTT.

This clone has a handful of counts. The sample contains more than one DNA sequence encoding this CDR3. The chain couples TRBV11-2 to TRBJ2-1; D ambiguous. Trimming removed 5 bases from V and 4 bases from J, with 3 bases in between. Germline loops: CDR1 SGHAT, CDR2 FQNNGV. This CDR3 spans 11 amino acids. The CDR3, as DNA: TGTGCCAGCAGCGCGTACAATGAGCAGTTCTTC. Protein product: CASSAYNEQFF.

The chain joins TRBV5-1 to TRBJ2-5, with D possibly being TRBD1 or TRBD2 (6 bases each). Trimming removed 7 bases at V and 5 bases at J, with 24 bases between. Germline V gives CDR1 SGHRS, CDR2 YFSETQ. This CDR3 is 16 amino acids long. The CDR3 coding sequence is TGCGCCAGCTGCCTCGAGGGGGGCCATTTAACGGAGACCCAGTACTTC. It specifies CASCLEGGHLTETQYF.

The chain has TRBV10-3 and TRBJ2-7, with 12 bases fitting TRBD1. V dropped 6 bases and J dropped 7; count of bases not matched to a gene: 10. Germline loops: CDR1 ENHRY, CDR2 SYGVKD. The CDR3 totals 15 residues. The CDR3 region has the DNA TGTGCCATCAGGAGCCCGGGACAGGGGGCTAGTGAGCAGTACTTC. Protein: CAIRSPGQGASEQYF.

The chain has TRBV12-5 and TRBJ1-1; maybe TRBD1 (5 bases). The V gene lost 6 bases and the J gene lost 3 bases, with 32 bases spanning the gap. CDR3 length equals 20 residues. Germline V gene sequence: CDR1 LGHNT, CDR2 FRNRAP. Written as DNA, the CDR3 is TGTGCTAGTGGACTCAAGAGCCTCGGGGGAAGGGGTTTCGCCGACACTGAAGCTTTCTTT. Protein: CASGLKSLGGRGFADTEAFF.

This sequence joins TRBV6-2 or TRBV6-3 and TRBJ2-7, with unresolved D. This CDR3 region has 15 residues. V lost 4 bases and J 2 bases, leaving 15 bases between the germline ends. Germline V gene sequence: CDR1 MNHEY, CDR2 SVGEGT. Here the CDR3 DNA reads TGTGCCAGCAGTTTTTCATCTGGCGGCCCCTACGAGCAGTACTTC. Protein: CASSFSSGGPYEQYF.

J is TRBJ1-1 and V is TRBV5-1; D may be TRBD1 (6 bases). Germline CDR1 reads SGHRS; CDR2 reads YFSETQ. There are 13 residues in the CDR3. V lost 4 bases to trimming and J lost 4 bases, with 11 bases between them. The CDR3 DNA is TGCGCCAGCAGCCCAACAGGGAGCACTGAAGCTTTCTTT. As protein: CASSPTGSTEAFF.

The chain carries TRBV19 and TRBJ1-3; 8 bases align to TRBD1. Germline V gene lookup returns CDR1 LNHDA and CDR2 SQIVND (reference sequence). The CDR3 spans 16 residues. The V segment lost 7 bases and the J segment 5 bases; nucleotides outside the gene matches: 13. The CDR3 region is CASKEGTGTPRNTIYF. The CDR3 region has the DNA TGTGCCAGTAAAGAGGGGACAGGCACTCCTCGAAACACCATATATTTT.

V is TRBV18 and J is TRBJ1-1; 9 bases are a match to TRBD1. V gave up 6 bases and J gave up 5 bases; unmatched junction bases: 7. The germline gives CDR1 KGHSH, CDR2 LQKENI. This CDR3 spans 14 amino acids. In DNA, the CDR3 is TGTGCCAGCTCGTCGACAGGGGGAAGAACTGAAGCTTTCTTT. This encodes CASSSTGGRTEAFF.

This rearrangement joins TRBV12-3 or TRBV12-4 to TRBJ2-2; D ambiguous. The CDR3 is 12 residues long. The germline V and J ends were trimmed by 5 bases and 5 bases, with 6 bases remaining between them. CDR3 amino acids: CASSLRTGELFF. CDR3 nucleotides: TGTGCCAGCAGTCTCAGAACCGGGGAGCTGTTTTTT.

The chain recombines TRBV3-1 (or the pseudogene TRBV3-2) with TRBJ1-2; 7 nucleotides agree with TRBD1. V gave up 5 bases and J gave up 8 bases; unmatched junction bases: 14. The CDR3 spans 15 residues. Germline CDR1 and CDR2: LGHDT and YNNKEL (reference sequence). The DNA of the CDR3 is TGTGCCAGCAGCAACGCCGACAGGGCCCCGTTAGGCTACACCTTC. Amino acids: CASSNADRAPLGYTF.

J is TRBJ2-3 and V is TRBV4-1; 8 bases fit TRBD2. Germline values: CDR1 MGHRA, CDR2 YSYEKL. The trim removed 3 bases at V and 5 bases at J, leaving 10 bases unmatched. The CDR3 has 16 residues. Here the CDR3 DNA reads TGCGCCAGCAGCCATTACAGCGGGGGCCAGGGAGATACGCAGTATTTT. Translating gives CASSHYSGGQGDTQYF.